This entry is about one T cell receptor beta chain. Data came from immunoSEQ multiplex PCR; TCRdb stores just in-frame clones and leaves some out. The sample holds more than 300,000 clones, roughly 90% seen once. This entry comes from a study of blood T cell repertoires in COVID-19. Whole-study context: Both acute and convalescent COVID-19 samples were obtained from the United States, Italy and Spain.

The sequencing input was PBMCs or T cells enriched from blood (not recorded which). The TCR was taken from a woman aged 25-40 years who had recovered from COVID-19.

This chain's CDR3 is CASSQLYSTRYGYTF. The CDR3 DNA is TGTGCCAGCAGCCAACTTTATTCGACAAGGTATGGCTACACCTTC. The chain links TRBV16 to TRBJ1-2, with D hard to call. This CDR3 has 15 amino acids. Trimming removed 2 bases at V and 5 bases at J, with 15 bases between. The germline gives CDR1 KGHSY, CDR2 FQNENV.